This note documents a single T cell receptor beta chain sequence. This CDR3 contains 14 residues. Trimming shortened V by 3 bases and J by 3 bases, and 11 bases separated the two germline ends. CDR1 is MNHEY and CDR2 is SMNVEV in the germline V gene (reference sequence). The data were taken from a study of OX40 agonist ivuxolimab in advanced cancers. Assay used: immunoSEQ multiplex PCR; TCRdb lists only in-frame clones, some missing. There are 40,000 to 50,000 clones in the sample; roughly 90% occur only once, and 12% lies in the top ten. Systemic immunosuppression or a history of autoimmune disease excluded patients.

The rearrangement links TRBV27 to TRBJ1-1; perhaps TRBD1 as D (5 bases). The sample was CD4+ or CD8+ T cells sorted from blood, taken in a trial of the OX40 agonist ivuxolimab. This sequence was found in an adult with an advanced solid tumor such as melanoma, head and neck, liver or kidney cancer. The CDR3 nucleotides are TGTGCCAGCAGTTTGTATCGGGGGGACACTGAAGCTTTCTTT. Its translation: CASSLYRGDTEAFF.